This TCR beta chain was obtained from a study of shared T cell receptors in the human thymus (dated by TCRdb to 2020 to 2023). Looking at the study overall: The study examined how self-reactive, shared T-cell receptor alpha chains are generated in the human thymus.

The library was prepared using the immunoSEQ multiplex PCR assay. This immuneACCESS table, as held by TCRdb, lists in-frame sequences with V and J called but not all clones. Of the missing ones, under half trace to an unresolved V gene in checked studies; the others have no known cause. The sample data list 500,000 to 550,000 clones, and around 78% of these were observed just once. The ten largest clonotypes hold about 0.012% of the sample. CDR1 MNHEY and CDR2 SMNVEV are derived from the germline V gene (reference sequence). The CDR3 spans 13 residues, from the cysteine through the phenylalanine. Only the CDR3 region is kept as DNA, spanning 39 bases read in frame from base 1. Trimming leaves V shorter by 9 bases and J shorter by 9 bases, with the junction holding 9 bases beyond the gene matches. Concerning this clone itself: Its antigen is unknown. Base qualities are missing; no much larger clone stands one base away.

These data were also filed under a second study, of human thymus T cells. As described in the second report: Donors were immunologically healthy infants undergoing open corrective cardiac surgery for congenital heart defects in Finland. Thymus tissue was collected as surgical resects that were removed during corrective cardiac surgery. Biased V and J gene segment usage appeared to be present in both thymic and peripheral blood repertoires. Highly overlapping thymic TCR repertoires among unrelated individuals were reported in the related research. The study used roughly 8 infant thymus samples plus four related peripheral blood samples to characterize TCR alpha and beta repertoires. Donor ages ranged from roughly 6 to 250 days, and the cohort comprised 5 to 7 male and a couple of female infants. Thymocytes were mechanically released from the tissue and were stored as pellets of about 9-33 million cells at -70 degrees C. A QIAsymphony instrument was used to extract genomic DNA from frozen cell pellets. The immunoSEQ multiplex PCR assay was used to amplify the TCRB and TCRAD loci from a standardized quantity of quality-controlled genomic DNA. The V(D)J region was spanned by amplicons of a length sufficient to cover the CDR3 and to identify V and J genes. Through the commercial immunoSEQ service, the amplicons were sequenced on an Illumina platform. Primer bias and sequencing errors were corrected as previously described, and TCRAD and TCRB definitions were based on the IMGT database. Repertoires were analysed with immunoSEQ Analyzer 3.0 and VDJTools, covering basic statistics, V/J segment usage, diversity estimates, rarefaction and pairwise overlap. Diversity was estimated with Chao1, ChaoE, Efron-Thisted, Shannon and inverse Simpson indices, and also on datasets down-sampled to the smallest sample. Repertoire overlap was assessed by strict matching of CDR3 nucleotide sequence, V gene and J gene, and clustering was done by Jaccard-based multidimensional scaling. Thymus samples yielded on average around 810,000 unique TCRB clonotypes, compared with about 80,000 from blood samples.

Recombination joined TRBV27 with TRBJ2-1, and TRBD2 aligns with 9 junction nucleotides. The sequence derives from a boy under two years old with a congenital heart defect. Donor details come from another sample of the same person, matched by shared clones. Material: thymocytes. The bases read TGTGCCAGAGGTTCAGCGGGAGGAGGTGAGCAGTTCTTC. It specifies CARGSAGGGEQFF.